A single sample gave rise to the 3 T cell receptor beta chains below, sequenced in a study of cytomegalovirus exposure and HLA in healthy donors. 60 Vbeta and 13 Jbeta primers were used in PCR. Only in-frame clones appear in the TCRdb table, and some are missing; sequencing was by immunoSEQ multiplex PCR. The table shows 100,000 to 150,000 clones, with around three quarters occurring only once. Material for sequencing was PBMCs. These TCRs come from a woman in her forties or fifties in good health and CMV-seronegative.

V and J are TRBV2 and TRBJ2-5, with a weak D call TRBD1 (6 bases). The CDR3 has 13 amino acids. The germline V gene encodes CDR1 SNHLY and CDR2 FYNNEI. V lost 3 bases and J 7 bases, leaving 12 bases between the germline ends. This CDR3 is CASSDQGYGTQYF. CDR3 bases: TGTGCCAGCAGTGATCAGGGGTATGGGACCCAGTACTTC.

This chain links TRBV20-1 with TRBJ2-7; 7 nucleotides agree with TRBD1. J lost 2 bases, V lost 8 bases, and 3 bases had no gene match. The CDR3 has 11 residues. In germline, CDR1 is DFQATT, CDR2 SNEGSKA (reference sequence). CDR3: CSYRGTYEQYF. For the CDR3, the DNA is TGCAGTTACAGGGGAACCTACGAGCAGTACTTC.

The rearrangement uses TRBV28 and TRBJ2-1; D perhaps matches TRBD1 (5 bases). V gave up 5 bases and J gave up 9 bases, with 14 bases separating them. Germline-derived CDR1 and CDR2 are MDHEN and SYDVKM. This CDR3 has 13 residues. The CDR3 DNA reads TGTGCCAGCAGTGGCCAGGGAATTGGTGAGCAGTTCTTC. Protein product: CASSGQGIGEQFF. The whole variable domain, remainder taken from reference TRBV28 and TRBJ2-1, is DVKVTQSSRYLVKRTGEKVFLECVQDMDHENMFWYRQDPGLGLRLIYFSYDVKMKEKGDIPEGYSVSREKKERFSLILESASTNQTSMYLCASSGQGIGEQFFGPGTRLTVL.